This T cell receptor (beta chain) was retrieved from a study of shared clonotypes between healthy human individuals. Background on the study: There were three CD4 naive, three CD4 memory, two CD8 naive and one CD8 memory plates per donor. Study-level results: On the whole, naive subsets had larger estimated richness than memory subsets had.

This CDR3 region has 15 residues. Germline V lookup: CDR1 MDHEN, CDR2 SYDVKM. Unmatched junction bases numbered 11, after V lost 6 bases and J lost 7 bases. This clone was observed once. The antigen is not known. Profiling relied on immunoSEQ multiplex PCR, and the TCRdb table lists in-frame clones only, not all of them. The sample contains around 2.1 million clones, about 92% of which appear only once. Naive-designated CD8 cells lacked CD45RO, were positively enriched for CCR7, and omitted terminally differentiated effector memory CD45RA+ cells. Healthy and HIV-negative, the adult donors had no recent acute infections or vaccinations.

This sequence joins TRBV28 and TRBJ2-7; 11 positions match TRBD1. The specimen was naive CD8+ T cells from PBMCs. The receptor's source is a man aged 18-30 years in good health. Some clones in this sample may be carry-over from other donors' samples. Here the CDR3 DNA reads TGTGCCAGCAGACGACTCCTGGACAGGGGGCAAGAGCAGTACTTC. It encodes CASRRLLDRGQEQYF.